A single sample gave rise to the 5 T cell receptor beta chains below, sequenced in a study of blood T cell repertoires in COVID-19. Using immunoSEQ multiplex PCR, the repertoire was profiled, and TCRdb retains in-frame clones only, with some absent. The sample includes approximately 290,000 clones, nearly 90% of them seen just once. Input material: PBMCs or T cells enriched from blood (not recorded which). The receptor set was obtained from a woman between 18 and 29 years old with acute COVID-19.

The chain carries TRBV10-1 and TRBJ2-1, with D perhaps TRBD2 (5 bases). This CDR3 has 14 residues. V gave up 1 base and J gave up 6 bases, with 10 bases separating them. Germline CDR1 WNHNN, CDR2 SYGVQD (reference sequence). CDR3 sequence reads: CASSELSEGNEQFF. CDR3 sequence (DNA): TGCGCCAGCAGTGAGTTATCAGAGGGCAATGAGCAGTTCTTC.

This clone was found once. The CDR3: CASSLQGLWANTGELFF. The DNA for the CDR3 is TGTGCCAGCAGCCTTCAGGGGCTGTGGGCGAACACCGGGGAGCTGTTTTTT. The genes are TRBV28 and TRBJ2-2; D is perhaps TRBD1 (6 bases). Germline CDR1 MDHEN, CDR2 SYDVKM. The CDR3 contains 17 residues. Between the trimmed V and J ends, which lost 6 bases and 0 bases, there was a span of 17 bases.

The V gene is TRBV11-3, the J gene TRBJ2-7, with 8 bases that match TRBD2. V trimming: 7 bases; J trimming: 2 bases; junction bases outside the gene matches: 10. Germline loops: CDR1 SGHNT, CDR2 YENEEA. The CDR3 sequence is 15 residues long. CDR3 DNA sequence: TGTGCCAGCACGCCAGCGGGAGTGGTGCCCTACGAGCAGTACTTC. Translating gives CASTPAGVVPYEQYF.

The rearrangement uses TRBV9 and TRBJ1-2; 7 bases align to TRBD1. Germline values: CDR1 SGDLS, CDR2 YYNGEE. The CDR3 length is 15 residues. The trim removed 0 bases at V and 9 bases at J, leaving 11 bases unmatched. The DNA for the CDR3 is TGTGCCAGCAGCGTAGGGATGGAGGGGGCGAGTCGCTACACCTTC. This translates into CASSVGMEGASRYTF. Full variable domain (remainder filled in from reference TRBV9 and TRBJ1-2): DSGVTQTPKHLITATGQRVTLRCSPRSGDLSVYWYQQSLDQGLQFLIQYYNGEERAKGNILERFSAQQFPDLHSELNLSSLELGDSALYFCASSVGMEGASRYTFGSGTRLTVV.

The V gene is TRBV7-2, the J gene TRBJ1-3, with D perhaps matching TRBD1 (6 bases). Per germline, CDR1 SGHTA and CDR2 FQGNSA. Trimming shortened V by 1 base and J by 9 bases, and 10 bases separated the two germline ends. This CDR3 comprises 13 residues. CDR3 loop: CASSLGQDSTIYF. The CDR3 bases are TGTGCCAGCAGCTTAGGTCAGGACAGCACCATATATTTT.